This is a list of T cell receptor beta chains from one sample in a study of response to subunit inactivated influenza vaccine. From the RT-PCR reads, TCRdb called clonotypes with MiXCR, one entry per CDR3 protein. The sample lists fewer than 750,000 distinct CDR3 sequences, around 15% occurring once. Sequencing used PBMCs from blood, obtained 12 days after vaccination. All receptors derive from a man aged 50-60 years who received an inactivated influenza vaccine. The CDR3 runs from the conserved cysteine through the conserved F or W. D genes are given only for firm matches. Expanded clones get a size class; other rows say once, few or many, or leave the size out.

J gene	D gene	clone size	V gene	CDR3 protein	CDR3 DNA
TRBJ2-2	.	.	TRBV12-3/TRBV12-4	CASSASGNTGELFF	TGTGCCAGCAGTGCGAGCGGGAACACCGGGGAGCTGTTTTTT
TRBJ2-1	TRBD2	few	TRBV20-1	CSARTSGSVSYNEQFF	TGCAGTGCCCGTACTAGCGGGAGTGTCTCCTACAATGAGCAGTTCTTC
TRBJ2-2	.	once	TRBV7-3	CASSPLSGSGYTGELFF	TGTGCCAGCAGCCCCCTTTCGGGTAGCGGATACACCGGGGAGCTGTTTTTT
TRBJ2-7	.	.	TRBV5-1	CASSILRDYEQYF	TGCGCCAGCAGCATCCTCAGGGACTACGAGCAGTACTTC
TRBJ1-5	.	.	TRBV20-1	CSARRRVGNQPQHF	TGCAGTGCTAGGCGGAGGGTCGGCAATCAGCCCCAGCATTTT
TRBJ2-7	.	.	TRBV27	CASSTRRDSFSYEQYF	TGTGCCAGCAGTACCCGCCGGGACTCCTTCTCCTACGAGCAGTACTTC
TRBJ2-1	TRBD2	.	TRBV20-1	CSASRSGGAHNEQFF	TGCAGTGCTAGCCGTAGCGGGGGGGCCCATAATGAGCAGTTCTTC
TRBJ1-1	TRBD1	few	TRBV3-1	CASSVRTGGYTEAFF	TGTGCCAGCAGCGTCCGTACAGGGGGCTACACTGAAGCTTTCTTT
TRBJ2-1	TRBD2	.	TRBV6-1	CASNSALAGSNEQFF	TGTGCCAGCAACAGTGCACTAGCGGGGTCCAATGAGCAGTTCTTC
TRBJ2-2	.	many	TRBV5-1	CASRQYSGELFF	TGCGCCAGTAGACAGTATTCGGGGGAGCTGTTTTTT
TRBJ2-5	TRBD2	few	TRBV5-4	CASSLAGGQTRETQYF	TGTGCCAGCAGCTTGGCGGGAGGGCAAACGAGAGAGACCCAGTACTTC
TRBJ1-2	.	.	TRBV6-1	CASSVGLYGYTF	TGTGCCAGCAGTGTTGGCCTCTATGGCTACACCTTC
TRBJ2-7	.	.	TRBV4-2	CASSQGKGYEQYF	TGTGCCAGCAGCCAAGGCAAGGGCTACGAGCAGTACTTC
TRBJ1-1	TRBD1	few	TRBV28	CASRPPGGRTEAFF	TGTGCCAGCAGACCTCCAGGGGGCAGAACTGAAGCTTTCTTT
TRBJ1-5	.	few	TRBV20-1	CSARALVGSNQPQHF	TGCAGTGCTAGAGCCTTGGTGGGAAGCAATCAGCCCCAGCATTTT
TRBJ2-7	.	.	TRBV4-3	CASSQEVGYSYEQYF	TGCGCCAGCAGCCAAGAGGTTGGTTACTCCTACGAGCAGTACTTC
TRBJ2-7	.	few	TRBV6-1	CASSELRDRRHEQYF	TGTGCCAGCAGTGAACTCCGGGACCGGCGCCACGAGCAGTACTTC
TRBJ2-1	.	few	TRBV29-1	CSVGSRGRRSYNEQFF	TGCAGCGTTGGAAGCAGGGGCCGCCGCTCCTACAATGAGCAGTTCTTC
TRBJ2-5	TRBD2	few	TRBV5-1	CASSGRAGGFETQYF	TGCGCCTCCTCGGGGAGAGCGGGGGGGTTTGAGACCCAGTACTTC
TRBJ2-2	TRBD2	few	TRBV5-1	CASSAIPGLAGGSPGELFF	TGCGCCAGCAGCGCGATACCCGGACTAGCGGGAGGGTCGCCCGGGGAGCTGTTTTTT
TRBJ1-5	.	few	TRBV20-1	CSATGQLLSNQPQHF	TGCAGTGCTACGGGACAACTCCTTAGCAATCAGCCCCAGCATTTT
TRBJ2-3	.	many	TRBV5-1	CASSLAYKPTDTQYF	TGCGCCAGCAGCTTGGCTTATAAGCCCACAGATACGCAGTATTTT
TRBJ1-6	.	.	TRBV6-2/TRBV6-3	CASRQGHVSPLHF	TGTGCCAGCAGGCAGGGTCATGTTTCACCCCTCCACTTT